One and the same sample provided the 17 T cell receptor beta chains below, sequenced in a study of T-cell memory formation after mild COVID-19. TCRdb re-called the 5' RACE reads with MiXCR, one entry per CDR3 protein. This repertoire shows hundreds of thousands of distinct CDR3 sequences, approximately 24% found once; its top ten account for 7% to 9.5%. The sample comprised PBMCs or a T cell subset sorted from them (not recorded which). Receptor source: an adult woman who had mild COVID-19 (a few samples of this study predate the infection). Cell type and time point are not known.

This clonotype was counted only a few times. The chain links TRBV2 to TRBJ1-1; D gene ambiguous. Trimming took off 6 bases at V and 0 bases at J, with 11 bases between the two ends. The CDR3 spans 14 residues. In germline, CDR1 is SNHLY, CDR2 FYNNEI. The CDR3 region is CASRPGRLNTEAFF. The CDR3 nucleotides read TGTGCCAGCAGGCCCGGACGGCTGAACACTGAAGCTTTCTTT.

V usage is TRBV12-3 or TRBV12-4 and J usage is TRBJ2-2; D tentatively reads TRBD1 or TRBD2 (5 bases each). Trimming left V 7 bases short and J 6 bases short, with 18 bases between. The CDR3 totals 15 residues. CDR3 loop: CASTLSGPSAGELFF. CDR3 nucleotide sequence: TGTGCCAGCACCCTATCGGGGCCCAGCGCCGGGGAGCTGTTTTTT.

V gene TRBV5-5 combines with J gene TRBJ2-7; tentative D call: TRBD2 (6 bases). Germline CDR1 is SGHKS and CDR2 is YYEKEE (reference sequence). This CDR3 has 12 amino acids. The V and J ends lost 1 base and 6 bases respectively, with 8 bases between them. CDR3 residues: CASSLNGGEQYF. The CDR3 DNA reads as TGTGCCAGCAGCTTGAACGGGGGCGAGCAGTACTTC.

At least ten counts were recorded for this clonotype. This chain connects TRBV12-3 or TRBV12-4 to TRBJ2-7; D remains unclear. Trimming took 5 bases from V and 3 from J, leaving 17 bases between them. CDR3 size: 15 residues. In DNA form, the CDR3 reads TGTGCCAGCAGTCCCGGTTACTCCAGGCACTACGAGCAGTACTTC. Translating gives CASSPGYSRHYEQYF.

The sample holds a few counts of this clonotype. This sequence joins TRBV7-9 and TRBJ1-1; D gene uncertain. The germline V gene encodes CDR1 SEHNR and CDR2 FQNEAQ (reference sequence). V was pared by 3 bases and J by 4 bases, with 9 bases between. CDR3 size: 13 residues. CDR3 loop: CASSLSEGTEAFF. The DNA of the CDR3 is TGTGCCAGCAGCTTGTCAGAGGGCACTGAAGCTTTCTTT.

This clonotype was detected only a few times. The J gene is TRBJ2-3, the V gene TRBV19, with D possibly being TRBD2 (6 bases). This CDR3 has 14 amino acids. V was cut by 6 bases and J by 0 bases, with 10 bases left in between. Germline V gene lookup returns CDR1 LNHDA and CDR2 SQIVND (reference sequence). The CDR3 sequence is CASRVSGSTDTQYF. The CDR3 nucleotides read TGTGCCAGTAGAGTCAGCGGGAGCACAGATACGCAGTATTTT. Full variable domain (outside the CDR3, taken from reference TRBV19 and TRBJ2-3): DGGITQSPKYLFRKEGQNVTLSCEQNLNHDAMYWYRQDPGQGLRLIYYSQIVNDFQKGDIAEGYSVSREKKESFPLTVTSAQKNPTAFYLCASRVSGSTDTQYFGPGTRLTVL.

This clonotype was counted ten times or more. One end of the junction varies from germline; a read error may be responsible. The chain joins TRBV5-1 to TRBJ2-1; maybe TRBD2 (6 bases). The CDR3 consists of 15 residues. Germline CDR1 SGHRS, CDR2 YFSETQ. The CDR3 loop is CASSFGGSSYNEQFF. The CDR3 region has the DNA TGTGCCAGCTCCTTCGGGGGTAGCTCCTACAATGAGCAGTTCTTC.

This clonotype was counted only a few times. The V gene is TRBV5-1, the J gene TRBJ2-7, with 7 nucleotides matching TRBD1. Germline CDR1 reads SGHRS; CDR2 reads YFSETQ. Trimming cost V 4 bases and J 1 base; bases outside gene matches: 8. The CDR3 contains 15 residues. The CDR3 protein is CASSPAGQASYEQYF. The CDR3 nucleotides are TGCGCCAGCAGCCCAGCCGGACAGGCTTCCTACGAGCAGTACTTC.

V gene TRBV5-1 combines with J gene TRBJ2-1; a weak D match, TRBD2 (6 bases). The germline V gene has CDR1 SGHRS and CDR2 YFSETQ. The CDR3 has 14 amino acids. V lost 0 bases and J 8 bases, leaving 12 bases between the germline ends. The CDR3 reads CASSLVRGWDEQFF. In nucleotides, the CDR3 is TGCGCCAGCAGCTTGGTTCGGGGGTGGGATGAGCAGTTCTTC.

V gene TRBV5-1 combines with J gene TRBJ2-7, with 10 bases that match TRBD1. V shed 4 bases and J 5 bases; nucleotides not matched to a gene: 3. CDR1 SGHRS and CDR2 YFSETQ come from the germline V gene. The CDR3 has 13 amino acids. CDR3 nucleotides: TGCGCCAGCAGCCCGGACAGGGGGGACGAGCAGTACTTC. Translation: CASSPDRGDEQYF.

This clonotype has only one observation. The rearrangement links TRBV29-1 to TRBJ2-7; D is perhaps TRBD1 (6 bases). V lost 4 bases and J lost 3, with 16 bases in between. This CDR3 has 14 residues. Germline V CDR1 and CDR2: SQVTM, ANQGSEA. The CDR3 loop reads CSVGGSRGNYEQYF. The CDR3 DNA is TGCAGCGTTGGGGGCTCCAGGGGTAACTACGAGCAGTACTTC.

The CDR3 region is CASSRDLYYEQYF. CDR3 nucleotides: TGTGCCAGCAGCCGGGACTTATACTACGAGCAGTACTTC. The rearrangement links TRBV9 to TRBJ2-7, with TRBD2 as a possible D gene (6 bases). The length of the CDR3 is 13 residues. V gave up 4 bases and J gave up 3 bases, with 11 bases separating them. Germline V lookup: CDR1 SGDLS, CDR2 YYNGEE.

The CDR3 here is CASSLLTNGELFF. The DNA of the CDR3 is TGCGCCAGCAGCTTGCTGACGAACGGGGAGCTGTTTTTT. The chain employs TRBV5-1 and TRBJ2-2; D is ambiguous. V gave up 1 base and J gave up 7 bases, with 8 bases separating them. The germline gives CDR1 SGHRS, CDR2 YFSETQ. This CDR3 spans 13 amino acids.

The table lists this clonotype with a few counts. CDR3 sequence reads: CASRVWDTEAFF. For the CDR3, the DNA is TGTGCCAGCAGGGTGTGGGACACTGAAGCTTTCTTT. The chain has TRBV7-9 and TRBJ1-1, with no clear D. Trimming left V 6 bases short and J 3 bases short, with 8 bases between. The V gene's germline CDR1 is SEHNR and CDR2 FQNEAQ (reference sequence). The CDR3 runs 12 residues.

J is TRBJ1-1 and V is TRBV6-2 or TRBV6-3; 7 nucleotides align to TRBD1. From germline, CDR1 is MNHEY and CDR2 SVGEGT. The CDR3 runs 16 residues. V shed 6 bases, J shed 4 bases, and the junction held 14 bases outside the gene matches. The CDR3 DNA reads as TGTGCCAGCAGGGCTACCTCACAGGGGATTTTCACTGAAGCTTTCTTT. This sequence encodes CASRATSQGIFTEAFF.

The table lists this clonotype with a few counts. The chain carries TRBV7-9 and TRBJ1-1, with 8 bases matching TRBD1. This CDR3 comprises 15 residues. Germline assignment: CDR1 SEHNR and CDR2 FQNEAQ (reference sequence). After removal of 2 bases from V and 2 bases from J, the junction contained 4 bases not matched to a gene. CDR3 region: CASSLITGGNTEAFF. The CDR3 coding sequence is TGTGCCAGCAGCTTAATAACAGGGGGAAACACTGAAGCTTTCTTT. Full variable domain (remainder filled in from reference TRBV7-9 and TRBJ1-1): DTGVSQNPRHKITKRGQNVTFRCDPISEHNRLYWYRQTLGQGPEFLTYFQNEAQLEKSRLLSDRFSAERPKGSFSTLEIQRTEQGDSAMYLCASSLITGGNTEAFFGQGTRLTVV.

This clonotype appeared a few times. J is TRBJ2-3 and V is TRBV20-1, with 9 nucleotides matching TRBD2. The junction had 12 bases not matched to a gene; V was cut back by 6 bases and J by 2 bases. This CDR3 is 16 amino acids long. CDR1 and CDR2 (germline): DFQATT, SNEGSKA (reference sequence). CDR3 protein: CSAPKAGGTTTDTQYF. The CDR3 bases are TGCAGTGCCCCTAAAGCGGGGGGAACAACCACAGATACGCAGTATTTT.